These 26 T cell receptor beta chains originate from one sample sequenced in a study of shared clonotypes between healthy human individuals. Naive CD8 isolation took CD45RO-negative cells positively selected for CCR7 and excluded terminally differentiated effector memory CD45RA+ cells. Profiling relied on immunoSEQ multiplex PCR, and the TCRdb table lists in-frame clones only, not all of them. The sample has approximately 2,200,000 clones; about 92% are singletons. Input material: naive CD8+ T cells from PBMCs. Source of these receptors: a man in his late teens or twenties in good health. Some clones in this sample may be carry-over from other donors' samples.

Details on this clone: Different DNA sequences within this sample yield the same CDR3. The V gene is TRBV6-5, the J gene TRBJ1-1; D is unclear. Trimming cost V 3 bases and J 1 base, with 6 bases left between them. In germline, CDR1 is MNHEY, CDR2 SVGAGI. The CDR3 has 13 amino acids. CDR3 loop: CASSYRANTEAFF. CDR3 bases: TGTGCCAGCAGTTATCGGGCGAACACTGAAGCTTTCTTT.

J is TRBJ2-3 and V is TRBV12-5; 7 bases line up with TRBD2. Germline values: CDR1 LGHNT, CDR2 FRNRAP. The CDR3 contains 16 residues. The junction had 10 bases not matched to a gene; V was cut back by 2 bases and J by 5 bases. Written as DNA, the CDR3 is TGTGCTAGTGGTTTGAAGTGGGAGGGCCGAATAGATACGCAGTATTTT. Encoded protein: CASGLKWEGRIDTQYF.

The chain recombines TRBV5-1 with TRBJ2-2; possibly TRBD1 for D (5 bases). V shed 0 bases and J shed 4 bases, with 13 bases lying between them. The CDR3 runs 16 residues. The germline V gene encodes CDR1 SGHRS and CDR2 YFSETQ. The DNA for the CDR3 is TGCGCCAGCAGCTTGGATGGTCAGGGCTTCACCGGGGAGCTGTTTTTT. It specifies CASSLDGQGFTGELFF.

The genes are TRBV9 and TRBJ1-2; 10 bases are a match to TRBD1. This CDR3 comprises 16 residues. The germline gives CDR1 SGDLS, CDR2 YYNGEE. Germline trimming cut 3 bases from V and 4 bases from J; bases unmatched to any gene: 9. CDR3 nucleotide sequence: TGTGCCAGCAGCGCGCCGGGACAGGGGCCCTTCTATGGCTACACCTTC. Its translation is CASSAPGQGPFYGYTF.

This chain connects TRBV27 to TRBJ2-7; 12 bases are shared with TRBD2. CDR3 length equals 17 residues. V dropped 2 bases and J dropped 4; count of bases not matched to a gene: 9. Germline V gene lookup returns CDR1 MNHEY and CDR2 SMNVEV (reference sequence). CDR3 in amino acids: CASSLLPGTSGLYEQYF. CDR3 DNA sequence: TGTGCCAGCAGTTTACTCCCCGGGACTAGCGGGTTGTACGAGCAGTACTTC.

The rearrangement uses TRBV7-9 and TRBJ2-7; unclear D gene. CDR3 length equals 15 residues. V was clipped by 1 base and J by 3 bases, with 13 bases between them. Germline V gives CDR1 SEHNR, CDR2 FQNEAQ (reference sequence). The CDR3 is CASSLGTGVIYEQYF. In DNA form, the CDR3 reads TGTGCCAGCAGCTTAGGGACCGGAGTTATCTACGAGCAGTACTTC. The variable domain in full, with the rest retrieved from reference TRBV7-9 and TRBJ2-7, is DTGVSQNPRHKITKRGQNVTFRCDPISEHNRLYWYRQTLGQGPEFLTYFQNEAQLEKSRLLSDRFSAERPKGSFSTLEIQRTEQGDSAMYLCASSLGTGVIYEQYFGPGTRLTVT.

This sequence joins TRBV15 and TRBJ2-1; D possibly corresponds to TRBD2 (6 bases). V was cut by 5 bases and J by 6 bases, with 8 bases left in between. Germline V CDR1 and CDR2: LNHNV, YYDKDF (reference sequence). This CDR3 is built from 12 residues. Written as DNA, the CDR3 is TGTGCCACCAGCCTCGGGGGCAATGAGCAGTTCTTC. Translated, it gives CATSLGGNEQFF.

V is TRBV4-1 and J is TRBJ2-2; D ambiguous. CDR1 and CDR2 (germline): MGHRA, YSYEKL. Trimming took off 7 bases at V and 1 base at J, with 10 bases between the two ends. CDR3 length equals 14 residues. The CDR3: CASTHTRNTGELFF. Here the CDR3 DNA reads TGCGCCAGCACCCACACCAGGAACACCGGGGAGCTGTTTTTT.

The chain uses TRBV11-2 and TRBJ1-1, with no clear D. The CDR3 has 15 amino acids. The germline V and J ends were trimmed by 1 base and 2 bases, with 11 bases remaining between them. Germline V gene data show CDR1 as SGHAT and CDR2 as FQNNGV. The CDR3 DNA is TGTGCCAGCAGCTTAGGCTACGGGATTAACACTGAAGCTTTCTTT. Translated: CASSLGYGINTEAFF.

The chain is built from TRBV29-1 and TRBJ1-4, with 12 positions matching TRBD1. CDR3 size: 15 residues. Germline-derived CDR1 and CDR2 are SQVTM and ANQGSEA. J lost 8 bases, V lost 4 bases, and 8 bases had no gene match. CDR3 residues: CSVAGTGGLREKLFF. CDR3 in DNA: TGCAGCGTTGCAGGGACAGGGGGCTTGCGGGAAAAACTGTTTTTT.

V is TRBV27 and J is TRBJ2-1; 14 nucleotides align to TRBD2. V dropped 4 bases and J dropped 8; count of bases not matched to a gene: 7. Germline CDR1 MNHEY, CDR2 SMNVEV (reference sequence). This CDR3 comprises 16 residues. DNA of the CDR3: TGTGCCAGCAGTTCACCGACTAGCGGGAGGGCCCATGAGCAGTTCTTC. Its protein is CASSSPTSGRAHEQFF.

Remarks on this clone: Other nucleotide sequences in the sample specify the same CDR3. V gene TRBV6-5 combines with J gene TRBJ1-5, with D possibly matching TRBD1 (5 bases). From germline, CDR1 is MNHEY and CDR2 SVGAGI. Between the trimmed V and J ends, which lost 6 bases and 1 base, there was a span of 7 bases. The CDR3 totals 13 residues. This CDR3 reads CASSPGSNQPQHF. CDR3 in DNA: TGTGCCAGCAGCCCAGGGAGCAATCAGCCCCAGCATTTT.

The chain combines TRBV29-1 with TRBJ2-2; either TRBD1 or TRBD2 may supply D (5 bases each). Germline values: CDR1 SQVTM, CDR2 ANQGSEA. Trimming shortened V by 6 bases and J by 4 bases, and 12 bases separated the two germline ends. The CDR3 contains 13 residues. CDR3 coding DNA: TGCAGCGTGGCCCTCGGGACCACCGGGGAGCTGTTTTTT. This sequence encodes CSVALGTTGELFF.

The chain carries TRBV19 and TRBJ1-3; D uncertain. The V and J ends lost 6 bases and 0 bases respectively, with 12 bases between them. Germline CDR1 and CDR2: LNHDA and SQIVND (reference sequence). The CDR3 sequence is 15 residues long. In DNA form, the CDR3 reads TGTGCCAGTAGCCCAACCCAGAACTCTGGAAACACCATATATTTT. Translating gives CASSPTQNSGNTIYF.

The chain carries TRBV7-9 and TRBJ1-3, with D possibly being TRBD1 (5 bases). Trimming took 9 bases from V and 0 from J, leaving 21 bases between them. This CDR3 contains 17 residues. Germline V gene data show CDR1 as SEHNR and CDR2 as FQNEAQ (reference sequence). The DNA for the CDR3 is TGTGCCAGTATCCGGGACCGCGACATTATCTCTGGAAACACCATATATTTT. As protein: CASIRDRDIISGNTIYF.

The chain is built from TRBV28 and TRBJ2-3; no firm D call. Germline V CDR1 and CDR2: MDHEN, SYDVKM. The CDR3 is made up of 14 amino acids. Trimming took 6 bases from V and 2 from J, leaving 12 bases between them. The CDR3: CASSERGYTDTQYF. The CDR3 nucleotides read TGTGCCAGCAGCGAGCGCGGCTACACAGATACGCAGTATTTT.

The chain links TRBV10-3 to TRBJ2-6; D could derive from TRBD1 or TRBD2 (6 bases each). The CDR3 contains 16 residues. Germline-derived CDR1 and CDR2 are ENHRY and SYGVKD. V dropped 8 bases and J dropped 2 bases, with 16 bases sitting between them. CDR3 nucleotides: TGTGCCATCTATGGGGGGCCAGCGGCTGGGGCCAACGTCCTGACTTTC. This translates into CAIYGGPAAGANVLTF.

The chain links TRBV10-3 to TRBJ1-5; D remains unclear. Germline V CDR1 and CDR2: ENHRY, SYGVKD. Trimming stripped 0 bases from V and 4 bases from J, with 16 bases between. The CDR3 loop spans 17 amino acids. CDR3 in DNA: TGTGCCATCAGTGAGTCGGGAACGGTCCCCGAAAATCAGCCCCAGCATTTT. It is translated as CAISESGTVPENQPQHF.

The rearrangement links TRBV29-1 to TRBJ1-3; the match to TRBD1 covers 7 bases. Germline lookup yields CDR1 SQVTM and CDR2 ANQGSEA. V dropped 6 bases and J dropped 0; count of bases not matched to a gene: 8. The CDR3 sequence is 15 residues long. The CDR3 DNA reads TGCAGCGTCGCCGGGACAGTTTCCTCTGGAAACACCATATATTTT. Translating gives CSVAGTVSSGNTIYF.

The V call is TRBV27, the J call TRBJ2-7, with a possible D match to TRBD1 (6 bases). This CDR3 region has 14 residues. Trimming left V 2 bases short and J 3 bases short, with 11 bases between. CDR1 and CDR2 (germline): MNHEY, SMNVEV (reference sequence). CDR3 coding DNA: TGTGCCAGCAGTTTAGGGTCAGGGGACTACGAGCAGTACTTC. The encoded protein is CASSLGSGDYEQYF.

The chain is built from TRBV11-2 and TRBJ2-6; D gene unclear. The CDR3 is 19 residues long. From germline, CDR1 is SGHAT and CDR2 FQNNGV. Trimming took off 4 bases at V and 0 bases at J, with 19 bases between the two ends. The CDR3 nucleotides read TGTGCCAGCAGCTACCGCCTGGGAAAGATCCTCTCTGGGGCCAACGTCCTGACTTTC. The encoded protein is CASSYRLGKILSGANVLTF.

The V gene is TRBV5-1, the J gene TRBJ1-1; D remains unclear. The CDR3 covers 16 residues. Per the germline V gene, CDR1 is SGHRS and CDR2 is YFSETQ. The V end was cut by 2 bases, the J end by 2 bases, with 16 bases between. The CDR3 here is CASSFEPLVSNTEAFF. In nucleotides, the CDR3 is TGCGCCAGCAGCTTTGAGCCTCTGGTTAGCAACACTGAAGCTTTCTTT. Looking up the rest from reference TRBV5-1 and TRBJ1-1 gives the full variable domain: KAGVTQTPRYLIKTRGQQVTLSCSPISGHRSVSWYQQTPGQGLQFLFEYFSETQRNKGNFPGRFSGRQFSNSRSEMNVSTLELGDSALYLCASSFEPLVSNTEAFFGQGTRLTVV.

The DNA of the CDR3 is TGTGCCAGCAGCTTAGCAATGGAATTTAGGGGAGGACCCTACAATGAGCAGTTCTTC. Its protein is CASSLAMEFRGGPYNEQFF. The rearrangement joins TRBV7-2 to TRBJ2-1; tentative D call: TRBD2 (6 bases). Germline-derived CDR1 and CDR2 are SGHTA and FQGNSA. The V end lost 0 bases, the J end lost 2 bases, and 20 bases lay between the germline ends. This CDR3 region has 19 residues. Complete variable domain (other parts from reference TRBV7-2 and TRBJ2-1): GAGVSQSPSNKVTEKGKDVELRCDPISGHTALYWYRQSLGQGLEFLIYFQGNSAPDKSGLPSDRFSAERTGGSVSTLTIQRTQQEDSAVYLCASSLAMEFRGGPYNEQFFGPGTRLTVL.

The chain couples TRBV27 to TRBJ2-1, with D perhaps matching TRBD2 (6 bases). This CDR3 spans 17 amino acids. Germline loops: CDR1 MNHEY, CDR2 SMNVEV (reference sequence). V gave up 1 base and J gave up 10 bases, with 23 bases separating them. As DNA, the CDR3 is TGTGCCAGCAGTTTATTAATGTTGGCTAGCGAGCCGATCGAGCAGTTCTTC. This codes for CASSLLMLASEPIEQFF.

This rearrangement joins TRBV15 to TRBJ2-7; D possibly uses TRBD1 or TRBD2 (5 bases each). The CDR3 loop spans 18 amino acids. Germline assignment: CDR1 LNHNV and CDR2 YYDKDF (reference sequence). Trimming took 1 base from V and 2 from J, leaving 21 bases between them. CDR3 bases: TGTGCCACCAGCAGAGGAAGAGATATTATAGGGGACGCCTACGAGCAGTACTTC. It encodes CATSRGRDIIGDAYEQYF.

The V gene is TRBV30, the J gene TRBJ1-1; the D gene is possibly TRBD1 (5 bases). There are 13 residues in the CDR3. CDR1 and CDR2 (germline): GTSNPN, SVGIG (reference sequence). The V end lost 0 bases, the J end lost 4 bases, and 9 bases lay between the germline ends. The CDR3 DNA sequence: TGTGCCTGGAGTGTAGGGGATACCACTGAAGCTTTCTTT. Residues: CAWSVGDTTEAFF.